This TCR beta chain emerged from a study of blood T cell repertoires in COVID-19. V lost 5 bases and J 5 bases, leaving 18 bases between the germline ends. The CDR3 loop spans 15 amino acids. CDR1 is SGHTA and CDR2 is FQGNSA in the germline V gene. Per the authors' pipeline: Estimates of nucleated cell counts were drawn from the amplification of reference gene primers. Profiling relied on immunoSEQ multiplex PCR, and the TCRdb table lists in-frame clones only, not all of them. V and J calls and clone size are copied from that table; D and trimming were computed from the DNA. This repertoire shows approximately 300,000 clones, around 89% found once; its top ten account for under 6.5%.

The chain couples TRBV7-2 to TRBJ1-1; possibly TRBD1 for D (5 bases). This sequence originates from a man younger than 35 who had recovered from COVID-19. Sequencing was done on a sample of peripheral blood. Here the CDR3 DNA reads TGTGCCAGCAGCCTGTTGATGGGGGGATGGACTGAAGCTTTCTTT. Its protein product is CASSLLMGGWTEAFF.